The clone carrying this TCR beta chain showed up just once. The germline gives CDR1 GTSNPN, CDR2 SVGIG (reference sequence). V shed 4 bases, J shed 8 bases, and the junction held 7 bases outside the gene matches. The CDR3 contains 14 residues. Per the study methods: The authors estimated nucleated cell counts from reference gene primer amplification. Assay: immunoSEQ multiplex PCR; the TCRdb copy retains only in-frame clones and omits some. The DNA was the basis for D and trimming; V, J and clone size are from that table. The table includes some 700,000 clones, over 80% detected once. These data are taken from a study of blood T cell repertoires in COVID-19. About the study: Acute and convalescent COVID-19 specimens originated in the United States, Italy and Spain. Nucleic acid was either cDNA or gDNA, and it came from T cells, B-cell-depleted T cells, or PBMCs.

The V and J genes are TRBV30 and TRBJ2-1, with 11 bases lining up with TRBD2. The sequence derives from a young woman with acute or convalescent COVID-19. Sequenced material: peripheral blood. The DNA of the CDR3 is TGTGCCTGGACCTCTAGCGGGGGGTTTCATGAGCAGTTCTTC. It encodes CAWTSSGGFHEQFF. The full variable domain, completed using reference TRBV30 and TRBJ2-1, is SQTIHQWPATLVQPVGSPLSLECTVEGTSNPNLYWYRQAAGRGLQLLFYSVGIGQISSEVPQNLSASRPQDRQFILSSKKLLLSDSGFYLCAWTSSGGFHEQFFGPGTRLTVL.